This T cell receptor beta chain was profiled in a study of tumor-infiltrating lymphocytes in primary liver carcinoma. Study results and limitations: Blood trailed tumors significantly in top-250-clone fraction (p = 0.039).

A word on this clonotype: The antigen is unknown. The conserved final phenylalanine or tryptophan is absent from the CDR3, which likely points to a read error.

A constant-region primer primed TCR beta cDNA synthesis from about 550 ng of total RNA. Library construction for TCR beta comprised three nested multiplex PCR rounds performed with slightly modified ARM-PCR. A single record per CDR3 protein comes from TCRdb applying MiXCR to the multiplex PCR reads. The table lists about 21,000 distinct CDR3 sequences, around 72% of them singletons. The source material, roughly 20-31 mg of unsorted bulk tissue, was used to co-extract RNA and DNA. Sampling of every tumor involved five separate regions. These included the tumor centre. This clonotype was sampled from a middle-aged man with primary liver carcinoma and hepatitis B virus infection. Material: liver tumor tissue from sampling region 1. Stated subset: tumor region T1, superior pole.

CDR3 DNA: TGTGCCAGCAGCTTAGATCCCGGACAGGCCACGAGGTCAGGGGAGCTGTTTCTT. Translated: CASSLDPGQATRSGELFL. The chain combines TRBV11-2 with TRBJ2-2, with TRBD1 matching 7 bases. V trimming: 0 bases; J trimming: 8 bases; junction bases outside the gene matches: 15. This CDR3 has 18 residues. The V gene's germline CDR1 is SGHAT and CDR2 FQNNGV.